These 17 T cell receptor beta chains share one sample of origin, sequenced in a study of control samples from healthy donors and cancer patients. Produced via immunoSEQ multiplex PCR; TCRdb's table is partial and in-frame only. This sample has about 50,000 clones, with 90% to 95% found just once. Material for sequencing was blood. Receptor source: a man between 25 and 39 years old in good health.

The rearrangement joins TRBV4-3 to TRBJ1-2; 7 nucleotides match TRBD1. The CDR3 is 14 residues long. CDR1 and CDR2 from the germline V gene are LGHNA and YSLEER. V lost 3 bases, J lost 3 bases, and 4 bases stayed unmatched. The CDR3 spells CASSHITGDYGYTF. CDR3 nucleotide sequence: TGCGCCAGCAGCCACATTACAGGGGACTATGGCTACACCTTC.

V is TRBV6-5 and J is TRBJ1-2, with D hard to call. The V end lost 7 bases, the J end lost 5 bases, and 17 bases lay between the germline ends. CDR1 and CDR2 from the germline V gene are MNHEY and SVGAGI. The CDR3 is 14 amino acids. The CDR3 is CASILTEGVYGYTF. CDR3 in DNA: TGTGCCAGCATTCTCACGGAGGGTGTTTATGGCTACACCTTC.

This chain uses TRBV18 with TRBJ2-2, with TRBD1 matching 7 bases. The CDR3 runs to 16 residues. Germline CDR1 KGHSH, CDR2 LQKENI. DNA of the CDR3: TGTGCTACACTCGAGGGGCGGACAGGAGGCACCGGGGAGCTGTTTTTT. Translating gives CATLEGRTGGTGELFF.

The chain links TRBV18 to TRBJ2-7; D not resolved. Trimming pared 4 bases from V and 3 bases from J, leaving 7 bases between. Germline V gene data show CDR1 as KGHSH and CDR2 as LQKENI. CDR3 length: 12 residues. The CDR3 here is CASSLSLYEQYF. CDR3 in DNA: TGTGCCAGCTCACTCTCCCTCTACGAGCAGTACTTC.

The chain recombines TRBV6-5 with TRBJ2-2; TRBD2 matches at 8 bases. From germline, CDR1 is MNHEY and CDR2 SVGAGI. This CDR3 has 15 amino acids. With V trimmed by 2 bases and J by 1 base, 0 bases remained unmatched. CDR3 region: CASSYAGGNTGELFF. DNA for the CDR3: TGTGCCAGCAGTTACGCGGGGGGGAACACCGGGGAGCTGTTTTTT.

This clone was counted a single time. CDR3 sequence reads: CASSGQGATEAFF. In DNA, the CDR3 is TGTGCCAGCAGTGGACAGGGGGCGACTGAAGCTTTCTTT. The rearrangement uses TRBV2 and TRBJ1-1; 10 nucleotides align to TRBD1. Losses at the gene ends were 4 bases for V and 5 bases for J; bases not matched to a gene: 1. Germline V CDR1 and CDR2: SNHLY, FYNNEI. The CDR3 extends over 13 amino acids.

The rearrangement joins TRBV6-2 or TRBV6-3 to TRBJ2-7; the D gene is possibly TRBD2 (6 bases). Germline values: CDR1 MNHEY, CDR2 SVGEGT. The CDR3 is 13 residues long. With 3 bases removed from V and 3 bases from J, the gap between germline ends came to 9 bases. The DNA for the CDR3 is TGTGCCAGCAGTTATTCAGCGGGCTACGAGCAGTACTTC. It codes for CASSYSAGYEQYF.

This clone appeared once. Written as DNA, the CDR3 is TGTGCCAGCAGCCAAGACAGGGGGATAGAGACCCAGTACTTC. It translates to CASSQDRGIETQYF. The rearrangement links TRBV27 to TRBJ2-5; 9 positions match TRBD1. This CDR3 spans 14 amino acids. Germline assignment: CDR1 MNHEY and CDR2 SMNVEV (reference sequence). The V gene end was trimmed by 6 bases and the J gene end by 4 bases; junction bases not matched to a gene: 6.

V usage is TRBV28 and J usage is TRBJ2-7, with TRBD1 matching 8 bases. CDR1 and CDR2 from the germline V gene are MDHEN and SYDVKM. J lost 3 bases, V lost 7 bases, and 5 bases had no gene match. The CDR3 runs to 13 residues. The CDR3 spells CASNPDRVYEQYF. The DNA of the CDR3 is TGTGCCAGCAATCCGGACAGGGTCTACGAGCAGTACTTC.

This chain connects TRBV10-3 to TRBJ1-2; 8 nucleotides match TRBD1. Trimming removed 5 bases from V and 8 bases from J; junction bases left unmatched: 7. This CDR3 contains 13 residues. Per germline, CDR1 ENHRY and CDR2 SYGVKD. CDR3 sequence: CAISSDREKGYTF. CDR3 in DNA: TGTGCCATCAGTTCGGACAGGGAAAAGGGCTACACCTTC.

This chain connects TRBV2 to TRBJ1-2; TRBD1 agrees at 8 bases. Germline CDR1 SNHLY, CDR2 FYNNEI. V gave up 6 bases and J gave up 7 bases; unmatched junction bases: 1. This CDR3 is built from 11 residues. The CDR3 spells CASSDRGGYTF. The CDR3 DNA follows: TGTGCCAGCAGCGACAGGGGTGGCTACACCTTC.

The gene calls are TRBV4-3 and TRBJ2-7, with TRBD2 as a possible D gene (5 bases). The germline gives CDR1 LGHNA, CDR2 YSLEER. The CDR3 has 15 amino acids. The V end lost 4 bases, the J end lost 0 bases, and 13 bases lay between the germline ends. CDR3 protein: CASSPGRGSSYEQYF. The CDR3 DNA follows: TGCGCCAGCAGCCCGGGGAGAGGGAGCTCCTACGAGCAGTACTTC.

V usage is TRBV4-1 and J usage is TRBJ1-2; 10 nucleotides align to TRBD1. The CDR3 length is 15 residues. Per the germline V gene, CDR1 is MGHRA and CDR2 is YSYEKL. J gave up 4 bases and V 1 base, and 3 bases lay outside the gene matches. For the CDR3, the DNA is TGCGCCAGCAGCCAAGGACAGGGGGCTGTCTATGGCTACACCTTC. Protein sequence: CASSQGQGAVYGYTF.

This chain connects TRBV7-2 to TRBJ2-3; 14 positions match TRBD2. This CDR3 spans 15 amino acids. The V segment lost 5 bases and the J segment 5 bases; nucleotides outside the gene matches: 3. Germline V gene lookup returns CDR1 SGHTA and CDR2 FQGNSA. CDR3 in DNA: TGTGCCAGCAGCCCGACTAGCGGGGGGGTAGATACGCAGTATTTT. This sequence encodes CASSPTSGGVDTQYF.

The V gene is TRBV4-3, the J gene TRBJ1-2; D is ambiguous. Per germline, CDR1 LGHNA and CDR2 YSLEER. There are 17 residues in the CDR3. Between the trimmed V and J ends, which lost 1 base and 2 bases, there was a span of 17 bases. CDR3 in amino acids: CASSQVGRPAENYGYTF. DNA for the CDR3: TGCGCCAGCAGCCAAGTAGGTAGGCCTGCAGAAAACTATGGCTACACCTTC.

The chain carries TRBV5-1 and TRBJ1-6; the D is unclear. The CDR3 consists of 14 residues. Trimming took 1 base from V and 8 from J, leaving 10 bases between them. The germline gives CDR1 SGHRS, CDR2 YFSETQ. The CDR3 protein is CASSLLSNDSPLHF. The CDR3, as DNA: TGCGCCAGCAGCTTGTTATCTAACGATTCACCCCTCCACTTT.

CDR3 DNA sequence: TGTGCCAGCAGCGTACCCCCGGAAGGTGAAAAACTGTTTTTT. It yields the protein CASSVPPEGEKLFF. The chain has TRBV9 and TRBJ1-4, with no clear D. Trimming stripped 1 base from V and 7 bases from J, with 11 bases between. CDR3 size: 14 residues. The germline CDR1 and CDR2 sequences are SGDLS and YYNGEE. Together with reference TRBV9 and TRBJ1-4, the CDR3 gives the full variable domain: DSGVTQTPKHLITATGQRVTLRCSPRSGDLSVYWYQQSLDQGLQFLIQYYNGEERAKGNILERFSAQQFPDLHSELNLSSLELGDSALYFCASSVPPEGEKLFFGSGTQLSVL.